A selection of T cell receptor beta chains follows, all from one sample in a study of control samples from healthy donors and cancer patients. Repertoires were generated with immunoSEQ multiplex PCR, while TCRdb's copy carries only in-frame clones and drops some. The profile shows roughly 160,000 clones, 95% to 96% of them singletons. The material sequenced was blood. These receptors came from a woman aged 25 to 39 in good health. CDR3s include the opening cysteine and the closing phenylalanine or tryptophan.

j_gene: TRBJ1-2; v_gene: TRBV6-5; CDR3aa: CASSLRQHYGYTF
j_gene: TRBJ2-5; v_gene: TRBV5-1; CDR3aa: CASSLQASGVQTQYF
j_gene: TRBJ2-7; v_gene: TRBV6-6; CDR3aa: CASSYKHKSYEQYF
j_gene: TRBJ2-7; v_gene: TRBV9; CDR3aa: CASSVGQVAYEQYF
j_gene: TRBJ2-5; v_gene: TRBV5-1; CDR3aa: CASTSLVASGGTKSTQYF
j_gene: TRBJ1-3; v_gene: TRBV5-1; CDR3aa: CASSWGSGNTIYF
j_gene: TRBJ1-1; v_gene: TRBV28; CDR3aa: CASRAPGDYTEAFF
j_gene: TRBJ1-6; v_gene: TRBV30; CDR3aa: CAWSVQRGLENSPLHF
j_gene: TRBJ1-4; v_gene: TRBV28; CDR3aa: CASSLSPGGGYEKLFF
j_gene: TRBJ1-4; v_gene: TRBV5-1; CDR3aa: CASSFDSPATNEKLFF
j_gene: TRBJ2-3; v_gene: TRBV3-1/TRBV3-2; CDR3aa: CASSPRDPSTDTQYF
j_gene: TRBJ1-6; v_gene: TRBV7-8; CDR3aa: CASSVGQNNSPLHF
j_gene: TRBJ1-2; v_gene: TRBV18; CDR3aa: CASSPGPGYGYTF
j_gene: TRBJ2-1; v_gene: TRBV10-3; CDR3aa: CATRGTGKDNEQFF
j_gene: TRBJ1-3; v_gene: TRBV2; CDR3aa: CASSRQVSGNTIYF
j_gene: TRBJ1-5; v_gene: TRBV2; CDR3aa: CASSELGQNSNQPQHF
j_gene: TRBJ2-5; v_gene: TRBV7-2; CDR3aa: CASSSDRGETQYF
j_gene: TRBJ2-5; v_gene: TRBV28; CDR3aa: CASSLLALSWETQYF
j_gene: TRBJ2-7; v_gene: TRBV28; CDR3aa: CASSIWAGPDEQYF
j_gene: TRBJ1-2; v_gene: TRBV10-3; CDR3aa: CAISEPDREYGYTF
j_gene: TRBJ1-2; v_gene: TRBV6-5; CDR3aa: CASTSEDRGFGGYTF
j_gene: TRBJ2-7; v_gene: TRBV5-4; CDR3aa: CASSLGGGGFLFEQYF
j_gene: TRBJ2-1; v_gene: TRBV24-1; CDR3aa: CATSARGRENEQFF
j_gene: TRBJ2-3; v_gene: TRBV11-3; CDR3aa: CASSLVGASTDTQYF
j_gene: TRBJ2-1; v_gene: TRBV5-8; CDR3aa: CASSLTLNEQFF
j_gene: TRBJ2-2; v_gene: TRBV11-2; CDR3aa: CASSPRLGYTGELFF
j_gene: TRBJ1-4; v_gene: TRBV3-1/TRBV3-2; CDR3aa: CASSQSRLNEKLFF
j_gene: TRBJ1-1; v_gene: TRBV28; CDR3aa: CASSLLGGNTEAFF
j_gene: TRBJ1-1; v_gene: TRBV27; CDR3aa: CASSFHRENTEAFF
j_gene: TRBJ1-2; v_gene: TRBV30; CDR3aa: CAWRAQGYGYTF
j_gene: TRBJ1-5; v_gene: TRBV28; CDR3aa: CASRMQGRQSNQPQHF
j_gene: TRBJ2-3; v_gene: TRBV28; CDR3aa: CASSLSGRAMDTQYF
j_gene: TRBJ2-2; v_gene: TRBV12-3/TRBV12-4; CDR3aa: CASEVAGELFF
j_gene: TRBJ2-3; v_gene: TRBV24-1; CDR3aa: CATSETAGVVDTQYF
j_gene: TRBJ2-1; v_gene: TRBV10-3; CDR3aa: CAISWTSALREQFF
j_gene: TRBJ1-3; v_gene: TRBV3-1/TRBV3-2; CDR3aa: CASSDRTARGNTIYF
j_gene: TRBJ1-6; v_gene: TRBV6-5; CDR3aa: CASKPYNSPLHF
j_gene: TRBJ1-1; v_gene: TRBV6-2/TRBV6-3; CDR3aa: CASSWGETEAFF
j_gene: TRBJ2-1; v_gene: TRBV24-1; CDR3aa: CATSDRRLLDEQFF
j_gene: TRBJ1-5; v_gene: TRBV7-2; CDR3aa: CASSLRGGNQPQHF
j_gene: TRBJ1-3; v_gene: TRBV28; CDR3aa: CASSPSGQGFGNTIYF
j_gene: TRBJ2-5; v_gene: TRBV15; CDR3aa: CATSRDFGPPLETQYF
j_gene: TRBJ1-1; v_gene: TRBV28; CDR3aa: CASSPPGTGDGTEAFF
j_gene: TRBJ2-7; v_gene: TRBV4-1; CDR3aa: CASSLRRTSGRGFTYEQYF
j_gene: TRBJ1-5; v_gene: TRBV2; CDR3aa: CASSEGGQGSQPQHF
j_gene: TRBJ2-1; v_gene: TRBV28; CDR3aa: CATLRGTDDYNEQFF
j_gene: TRBJ1-1; v_gene: TRBV7-9; CDR3aa: CASSLAAGADAEAFF
j_gene: TRBJ2-1; v_gene: TRBV20-1; CDR3aa: CSASPGTSGYNEQFF
j_gene: TRBJ1-6; v_gene: TRBV19; CDR3aa: CASSTRRTGFPSPLHF